One sample yielded the 9 T cell receptor beta chains listed below, sequenced in a study of OX40 agonist ivuxolimab in advanced cancers. TCRdb keeps only in-frame clones here, not all; method: immunoSEQ multiplex PCR. The sample carries about 58,000 clones, just over 85% recorded once. Sample: CD4+ or CD8+ T cells sorted from blood, taken in a trial of the OX40 agonist ivuxolimab. Source of these receptors: an adult with an advanced solid tumor such as melanoma, head and neck, liver or kidney cancer.

This chain uses TRBV5-1 with TRBJ2-1, with 7 bases aligning to TRBD1. J was trimmed by 10 bases and V by 8 bases; bases with no gene match: 9. Germline-derived CDR1 and CDR2 are SGHRS and YFSETQ. The CDR3 loop spans 12 amino acids. For the CDR3, the DNA is TGCGCCAGTCACAGGGGATGGGACGAGCAGTTCTTC. It codes for CASHRGWDEQFF.

In this sample, this clone turned up once. The rearrangement joins TRBV19 to TRBJ2-7, with 10 bases matching TRBD1. Germline V gene lookup returns CDR1 LNHDA and CDR2 SQIVND (reference sequence). The V gene end was trimmed by 6 bases and the J gene end by 0 bases; junction bases not matched to a gene: 8. CDR3 length: 16 residues. This CDR3 is CASSDRGQGSSYEQYF. CDR3 nucleotides: TGTGCCAGTAGCGACAGGGGGCAGGGTAGCTCCTACGAGCAGTACTTC.

The rearrangement joins TRBV5-6 to TRBJ2-5; perhaps TRBD2 as D (5 bases). Germline CDR1 and CDR2: SGHDT and YYEEEE. The V end lost 4 bases, the J end lost 2 bases, and 12 bases lay between the germline ends. This CDR3 is built from 14 residues. CDR3 bases: TGTGCCAGCAGCCCGGGGTTGCGACAAGAGACCCAGTACTTC. Translated: CASSPGLRQETQYF.

The chain employs TRBV27 and TRBJ1-2; 8 bases line up with TRBD1. This CDR3 comprises 15 residues. V shed 5 bases and J 4 bases; nucleotides not matched to a gene: 9. Germline values: CDR1 MNHEY, CDR2 SMNVEV (reference sequence). The CDR3 sequence: CASSLGQGTFYGYTF. The CDR3 DNA follows: TGTGCCAGCAGTCTTGGACAGGGTACTTTCTATGGCTACACCTTC.

The chain links TRBV6-4 to TRBJ1-6; D not certain. With 4 bases removed from V and 8 bases from J, the gap between germline ends came to 9 bases. CDR1 and CDR2 (germline): MRHNA, SNTAGT. This CDR3 is 13 amino acids long. CDR3 amino acids: CASSGTHDSPLHF. CDR3 DNA: TGTGCCAGCAGTGGCACTCACGATTCACCCCTCCACTTT.

This clone was seen once. The V gene is TRBV18, the J gene TRBJ2-4; 7 nucleotides agree with TRBD1. This CDR3 spans 14 amino acids. Germline CDR1 and CDR2: KGHSH and LQKENI. Losses at the gene ends were 2 bases for V and 7 bases for J; bases not matched to a gene: 5. The CDR3 DNA sequence: TGTGCCAGCTCACCAGTTACAGGGGCCAACATTCAGTACTTC. Translation: CASSPVTGANIQYF.

This chain links TRBV7-9 with TRBJ1-4, with D possibly TRBD1 on 6 matching bases. The CDR3 is 14 residues long. Germline V gene data show CDR1 as SEHNR and CDR2 as FQNEAQ (reference sequence). V lost 2 bases to trimming and J lost 8 bases, with 12 bases between them. CDR3 nucleotide sequence: TGTGCCAGCAGCTTAACGTCAGGGGTCGAAAAACTGTTTTTT. The encoded protein is CASSLTSGVEKLFF.

The V and J genes are TRBV5-1 and TRBJ2-1, with D uncertain. Trimming cost V 0 bases and J 5 bases, with 9 bases left between them. This CDR3 comprises 14 residues. The germline V gene encodes CDR1 SGHRS and CDR2 YFSETQ. CDR3 nucleotide sequence: TGCGCCAGCAGCTTGGCGCCACCTAACAATGAGCAGTTCTTC. Translating gives CASSLAPPNNEQFF.

This clone was observed a single time. The chain couples TRBV18 to TRBJ2-7; 7 bases align to TRBD1. Germline V gene data show CDR1 as KGHSH and CDR2 as LQKENI. The J segment lost 3 bases and the V segment lost 4 bases, leaving 6 bases of the junction unmatched. CDR3 size: 14 residues. Here the CDR3 reads CASSLSGTDYEQYF. In DNA, the CDR3 is TGTGCCAGCTCACTCTCCGGGACAGACTACGAGCAGTACTTC.